The entry that follows covers one T cell receptor beta chain sequence. The length of the CDR3 is 12 residues. Trimming took 1 base from V and 4 from J, leaving 3 bases between them. The germline V gene encodes CDR1 SGHTS and CDR2 YDEGEE. The sample is drawn from a study of T cell responses to AZD1222 COVID-19 vaccine. The assay was immunoSEQ multiplex PCR, and TCRdb's table has in-frame clones only and misses some. Among 200,000 or so clones listed, about 89% were seen once. The receptor's source is an adult in good health. The sample here was peripheral blood, taken on day 0 of MenACWY control vaccination. The J gene is TRBJ2-1, the V gene TRBV5-8; no clear D gene. The CDR3 here is CASSLSYNEQFF. CDR3 DNA sequence: TGTGCCAGCAGCTTGTCGTACAATGAGCAGTTCTTC.